The rows below give T cell receptor beta chains drawn from one sample of a study of cytomegalovirus exposure and HLA in healthy donors. The method was immunoSEQ multiplex PCR; TCRdb's version includes in-frame clones alone and lacks a portion of them. The data show 150,000 to 200,000 clones, 68% seen once. The specimen was PBMCs. The source is a man in his forties or fifties in good health and CMV-seronegative. Both conserved end residues are part of each CDR3. The D gene is left open where the match is weak. Clone sizes are given selectively: once, few, many, or a class where the clone is expanded.

>few|TRBJ1-1|TRBV6-1|-
TGTGCCAGCAGTTTCTCGACAGGCGGGTCTGAAGCTTTCTTT
CASSFSTGGSEAFF
>few|TRBJ2-2|TRBV7-9|TRBD1
TGTGCCAGCAGCCCGTTTCTCCGGGACAGGGTTAGCACCGGGGAGCTGTTTTTT
CASSPFLRDRVSTGELFF
>-|TRBJ1-2|TRBV7-9|-
TGTGCCAGCAGCTTAGGCAGGGGAGAGGGCTACACCTTC
CASSLGRGEGYTF
>-|TRBJ1-4|TRBV19|-
TGTGCCAGTAGTATCGGATTGGGGGGTCGTGAAAAACTGTTTTTT
CASSIGLGGREKLFF
>few|TRBJ2-7|TRBV7-6|TRBD2
TGTGCCAGCAGCCCACTTCGGGATAGCGGGGGGTTCTACGAGCAGTACTTC
CASSPLRDSGGFYEQYF
>few|TRBJ1-1|TRBV14|-
TGTGCCAGCAGCCAATACATGGAAGCTTTCTTT
CASSQYMEAFF
>once|TRBJ1-2|TRBV7-9|-
TGTGCCAGCAGCCCGGGGGGCGCGCGGGGCTACACCTTC
CASSPGGARGYTF
>-|TRBJ2-1|TRBV11-2|-
TGTGCCAGCAGCTTAGATCGAGCAGGGAAGGAACAGTTCTTC
CASSLDRAGKEQFF
>-|TRBJ2-5|TRBV7-2|-
TGTGCCAGCAGCTTAGCCGGGGGCCAAGAGACCCAGTACTTC
CASSLAGGQETQYF
>-|TRBJ2-1|TRBV5-1|TRBD2
TGCGCCAGCAGCCGGACTAGCGGGGGTTACAATGAGCAGTTCTTC
CASSRTSGGYNEQFF
>-|TRBJ1-2|TRBV27|-
TGTGCCAGCAGCACTTGGGGCCAAACTAACTATGGCTACACCTTC
CASSTWGQTNYGYTF
>-|TRBJ2-7|TRBV5-1|TRBD2
TGCGCCAGCAGCTTGGGGGCCCTAGCGGGGCCAACCTACGAGCAGTACTTC
CASSLGALAGPTYEQYF
>-|TRBJ1-2|TRBV10-3|TRBD1
TGTGCCATCAGTGAGTGGGGGACAGAGAGTAACTATGGCTACACCTTC
CAISEWGTESNYGYTF
>-|TRBJ2-2|TRBV5-1|TRBD1
TGCGCCAGCAGCTTACAGGGGGCTCCGAACACCGGGGAGCTGTTTTTT
CASSLQGAPNTGELFF
>-|TRBJ2-2|TRBV25-1|-
TGTGCCAGCCGGGGAAACGGCCGGGACACCGGGGAGCTGTTTTTT
CASRGNGRDTGELFF
>-|TRBJ1-2|TRBV7-8|-
TGTGCCAGCAGCTTGACTACTGGGGGCTACACCTTC
CASSLTTGGYTF
>-|TRBJ1-3|TRBV5-1|-
TGCGCCAGCAGCTTAGGCAGGGGAAACACCATATATTTT
CASSLGRGNTIYF
>-|TRBJ1-1|TRBV4-1|-
TGCGCCAGCAGCCAAAGAAGCGGAACTGAAGCTTTCTTT
CASSQRSGTEAFF
>-|TRBJ2-1|TRBV7-6|TRBD2
TGTGCCAGCAGCTTAGGAGGGAGCGGGGCCCCTTACAATGAGCAGTTCTTC
CASSLGGSGAPYNEQFF
>-|TRBJ2-3|TRBV7-2|-
TGTGCCAGCAGCCCTGGACTAATCGACACGCAGTATTTT
CASSPGLIDTQYF
>once|TRBJ1-1|TRBV5-4|-
TGTGCCAGCAGCCCCGTTATCAGACAGCAGAACACTGAAGCTTTCTTT
CASSPVIRQQNTEAFF
>-|TRBJ1-2|TRBV11-2|TRBD1
TGTGCCAGCGGCCCTGGCTGGGACAGACCAGCTAACTATGGCTACACCTTC
CASGPGWDRPANYGYTF
>-|TRBJ2-7|TRBV11-2|-
TGTGCCAGCAGCTTAGATCGGGGAGTCTCCTACGAGCAGTACTTC
CASSLDRGVSYEQYF
>-|TRBJ1-1|TRBV29-1|-
TGCAGCGTGTTGGGACAGAACACTGAAGCTTTCTTT
CSVLGQNTEAFF
>-|TRBJ1-1|TRBV5-1|TRBD1
TGCGCCAGCAGCTCGGGGACAGGGCGACAGAACACTGAAGCTTTCTTT
CASSSGTGRQNTEAFF
>-|TRBJ2-1|TRBV19|TRBD1
TGTGCCAGTAGTACGACAGGGACCTCCTACAATGAGCAGTTCTTC
CASSTTGTSYNEQFF
>-|TRBJ1-1|TRBV27|TRBD1
TGTGCCACAAACAACAGGGGGAACACTGAAGCTTTCTTT
CATNNRGNTEAFF
>-|TRBJ2-3|TRBV15|TRBD2
TGTGCCACCAGCAGGACTAGCGGGGGGGCCGGTTCAGATACGCAGTATTTT
CATSRTSGGAGSDTQYF
>few|TRBJ2-3|TRBV6-6|-
TGTGCCAGCAGTCCCGGGGGTTCTAGCACAGATACGCAGTATTTT
CASSPGGSSTDTQYF
>few|TRBJ1-5|TRBV6-1|TRBD1
TGTGCCAGTGAGGACAGGGGGGTTCAGCCCCAGCATTTT
CASEDRGVQPQHF
>-|TRBJ1-6|TRBV27|TRBD1
TGTGCCAGGTCCCCCAGGGGGCAAGATTCACCCCTCCACTTT
CARSPRGQDSPLHF
>few|TRBJ2-7|TRBV5-6|TRBD1
TGTGCCAGCAGCTCGACTTCCCGGGACAGGCTATACGAGCAGTACTTC
CASSSTSRDRLYEQYF
>-|TRBJ1-1|TRBV28|-
TGTGCCAGCGGAGCAACAGGGCCCGAAGCTTTCTTT
CASGATGPEAFF
>-|TRBJ2-3|TRBV2|-
TGTGCCAGCGGGCCCTTTGCTAGCACAGATACGCAGTATTTT
CASGPFASTDTQYF
>-|TRBJ2-5|TRBV5-1|TRBD2
TGCGCCAGCAGCTTGGGTTCCTGGGCGGGAGGCCAAGAGACCCAGTACTTC
CASSLGSWAGGQETQYF
>-|TRBJ1-2|TRBV6-1|TRBD1
TGTGCCAGCAGTGAAGTGGGGTTAGACAGGGTTGGCTACACCTTC
CASSEVGLDRVGYTF